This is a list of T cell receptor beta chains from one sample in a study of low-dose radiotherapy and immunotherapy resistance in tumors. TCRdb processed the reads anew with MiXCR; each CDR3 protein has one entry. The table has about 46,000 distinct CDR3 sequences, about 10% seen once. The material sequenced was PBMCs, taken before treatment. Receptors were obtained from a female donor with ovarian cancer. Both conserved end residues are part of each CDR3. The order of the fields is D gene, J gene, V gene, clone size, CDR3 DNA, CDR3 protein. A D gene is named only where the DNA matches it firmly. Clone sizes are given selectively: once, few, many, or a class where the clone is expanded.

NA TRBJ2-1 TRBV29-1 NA TGCAGCGCCCGGAGTACCACCTACAATGAGCAGTTCTTC CSARSTTYNEQFF
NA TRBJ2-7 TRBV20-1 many TGCAGTGCTAGGTCGGGGGTCTACGAGCAGTACTTC CSARSGVYEQYF
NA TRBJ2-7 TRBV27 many TGTGCCAGCAGCCAGGACAGTAACTACTACGAGCAGTACTTC CASSQDSNYYEQYF
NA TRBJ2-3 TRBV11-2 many TGTGCCAGCAGCTTAGCTGAGGGCTTCAGCACAGATACGCAGTATTTT CASSLAEGFSTDTQYF
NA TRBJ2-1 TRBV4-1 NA TGCGCCAGCAGCCCCCGTCAGGGATGGGGGGACAATGAGCTCTTC CASSPRQGWGDNELF
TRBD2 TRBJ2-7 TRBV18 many TGTGCCAGCTCAGCGGGGGGGCCGATCGAGCAGTACTTC CASSAGGPIEQYF
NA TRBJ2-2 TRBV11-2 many TGTGCCAGCAGCTTAGTAGGGGGGACGGCCACCGGGGAGCTGTTTTTT CASSLVGGTATGELFF
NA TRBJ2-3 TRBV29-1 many TGCAGCGTTGAAGGCGGCACAGATACGCAGTATTTT CSVEGGTDTQYF
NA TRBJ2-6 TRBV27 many TGTGCCAGCAGTCGGCTGCCAGGTTCTGGGGCCAACGTCCTGACTTTC CASSRLPGSGANVLTF
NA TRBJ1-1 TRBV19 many TGTGCCAGTAGTCCCCGCGGCAACACTGAAGCTTTCTTT CASSPRGNTEAFF
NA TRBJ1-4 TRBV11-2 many TGTGCCAGCAGCTTAGATCCTACGGGTATTAATGAAAAACTGTTTTTT CASSLDPTGINEKLFF
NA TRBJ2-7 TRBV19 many TGTGCCAGTAGTATCTTTCGCAGGGGTGTACCGGGCGAGCAGTACTTC CASSIFRRGVPGEQYF
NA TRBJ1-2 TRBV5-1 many TGCGCCAGCAGCACTGCGGGAGCCCGGGATGGCTACACCTTC CASSTAGARDGYTF
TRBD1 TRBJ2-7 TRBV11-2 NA TGTGCCAGCAGCTTGGGACAGGGGTCCCCTTACGAGCAGTACTTC CASSLGQGSPYEQYF
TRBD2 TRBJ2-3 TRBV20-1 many TGCAGTGCTAGAGATACTAGCGGAACAGATACGCAGTATTTT CSARDTSGTDTQYF
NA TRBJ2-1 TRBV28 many TGTGCCACCAAGTCCCCGAGACCACTATCCTACAATGAGCAGTTCTTC CATKSPRPLSYNEQFF
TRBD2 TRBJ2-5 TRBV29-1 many TGCAGCGTTGAAGATTTGGGCACTGCGGGAGGGTTCCAAGAGACCCAGTACTTC CSVEDLGTAGGFQETQYF
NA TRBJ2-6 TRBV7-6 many TGTGCCAGCAGCTTAGGGGTCAGCTCTGGGGCCAACGTCCTGACTTTC CASSLGVSSGANVLTF
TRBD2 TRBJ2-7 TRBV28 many TGTGCCAGCAGTCGGCTAGCGGGAGGTAGGGAGCAGTACTTC CASSRLAGGREQYF
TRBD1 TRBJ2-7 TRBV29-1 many TGCAGCGTTGGACAGGGTGTCTACGAGCAGTACTTC CSVGQGVYEQYF
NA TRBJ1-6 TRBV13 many TGTGCCAGCAGCTCCCCCCCCAGGGACCAGCGGTCACCCCTCCACTTT CASSSPPRDQRSPLHF
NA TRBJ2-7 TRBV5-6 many TGTGCCAGCAGCTTTAGGGGCAGGGTAAACTACGAGCAGTACTTC CASSFRGRVNYEQYF
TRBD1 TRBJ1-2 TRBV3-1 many TGTGCCAGCAGCCATGGACAGGGAGGCTATGGCTACACCTTC CASSHGQGGYGYTF
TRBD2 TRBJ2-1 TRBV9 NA TGTGCCAGCAGCGTAGGGTCTAGCGGGGGGCTTGTCCATGAGCAGTTCTTC CASSVGSSGGLVHEQFF
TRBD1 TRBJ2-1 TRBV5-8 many TGTGCCAGCGCTGAGGGCAGGGGGCAGTTTTCCTACAATGAGCAGTTCTTC CASAEGRGQFSYNEQFF
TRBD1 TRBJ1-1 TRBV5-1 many TGCGCCAGCCAACAACGGGACAGCACTGAAGCTTTCTTT CASQQRDSTEAFF
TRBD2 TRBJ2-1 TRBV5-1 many TGCGCCAGCAGCCTACTCACTAGCGGGACCGCAAATGAGCAGTTCTTC CASSLLTSGTANEQFF
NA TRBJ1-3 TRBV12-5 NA TGTGCTAGTGGTTTCTCTGGAAACACCATATATTTT CASGFSGNTIYF
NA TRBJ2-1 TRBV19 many TGTGCCAGTAGTATAGACGCCAAGCAGTTCTTC CASSIDAKQFF
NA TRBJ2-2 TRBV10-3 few TGTGCCATCATGGGCGGGGCCGGGGGCACCGGGGAGCTGTTTTTT CAIMGGAGGTGELFF
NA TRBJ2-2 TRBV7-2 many TGTGCCAGCAGCCCCCGGGGGGCTACCGAGGCCGGGGAGCTGTTTTTT CASSPRGATEAGELFF
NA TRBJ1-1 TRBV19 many TGTGCCAGTACAGGTTGGAGCACTGAAGCTTTCTTT CASTGWSTEAFF
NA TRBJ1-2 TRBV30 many TGTGCCTTCCATTCGCGCGCGAATGGCTACACCTTC CAFHSRANGYTF
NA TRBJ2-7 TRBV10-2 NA TGCGCCAGCAAGGACAGCTCCTACGAGCAGTACTTC CASKDSSYEQYF
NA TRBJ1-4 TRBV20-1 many TGCAGTGCAGGGGTCCAGGGTAATGAAAAACTGTTTTTT CSAGVQGNEKLFF
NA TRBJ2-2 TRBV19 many TGTGCCAGTAGTACACAGGGAACCGGGGAGCTGTTTTTT CASSTQGTGELFF
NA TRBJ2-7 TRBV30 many TGTGCCTGGACTTATAACTACGAGCAGTACTTC CAWTYNYEQYF
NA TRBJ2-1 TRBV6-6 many TGTGCCAGCAGCTTCCTGAACAGGGACACTTTGTTCTTC CASSFLNRDTLFF
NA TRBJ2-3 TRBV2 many TGTGCCAGCAGCGTAAACAGGCCTTCTAGCACAGATACGCAGTATTTT CASSVNRPSSTDTQYF
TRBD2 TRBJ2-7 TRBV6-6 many TGTGCCAGCAGGGGACTAGCGGGATACGAGCAGTACTTC CASRGLAGYEQYF
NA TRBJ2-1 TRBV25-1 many TGTGCCAGCATTGAATCAAGCTCCTACAATGAGCAGTTCTTC CASIESSSYNEQFF
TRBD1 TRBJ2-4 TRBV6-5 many TGTGCCAGCAGTCCAGGGACAGGGGCGGGCTTAGCCAAAAACATTCAGTACTTC CASSPGTGAGLAKNIQYF
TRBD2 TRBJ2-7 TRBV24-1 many TGTGCCACCAGTGATTTGCCACCCCGGGGGGAGGTGTACGAGCAGTACTTC CATSDLPPRGEVYEQYF
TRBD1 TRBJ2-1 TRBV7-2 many TGTGCCAGCAGCTTAGGGCCGGGACAGGAGCAGTTCTTC CASSLGPGQEQFF
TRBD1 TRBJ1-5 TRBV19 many TGTGCCAGTAGACATCAGGGGGCCCCTATGAGCAATCAGCCCCAGCATTTT CASRHQGAPMSNQPQHF
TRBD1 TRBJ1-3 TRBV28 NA TGTGCCACCAAGACAGGGCCTAGCTCTGGAAACACCATATATTTT CATKTGPSSGNTIYF